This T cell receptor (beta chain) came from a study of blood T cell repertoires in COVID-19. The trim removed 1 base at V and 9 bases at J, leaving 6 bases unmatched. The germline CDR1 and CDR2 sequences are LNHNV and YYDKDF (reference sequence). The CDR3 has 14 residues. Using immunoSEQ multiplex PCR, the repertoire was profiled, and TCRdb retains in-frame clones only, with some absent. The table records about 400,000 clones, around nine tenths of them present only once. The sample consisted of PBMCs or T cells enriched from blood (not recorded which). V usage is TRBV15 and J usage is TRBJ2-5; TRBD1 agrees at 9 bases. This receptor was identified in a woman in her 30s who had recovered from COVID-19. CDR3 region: CATSRADRGAAQYF. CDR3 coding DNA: TGTGCCACCAGCAGAGCCGACAGGGGGGCTGCCCAGTACTTC.